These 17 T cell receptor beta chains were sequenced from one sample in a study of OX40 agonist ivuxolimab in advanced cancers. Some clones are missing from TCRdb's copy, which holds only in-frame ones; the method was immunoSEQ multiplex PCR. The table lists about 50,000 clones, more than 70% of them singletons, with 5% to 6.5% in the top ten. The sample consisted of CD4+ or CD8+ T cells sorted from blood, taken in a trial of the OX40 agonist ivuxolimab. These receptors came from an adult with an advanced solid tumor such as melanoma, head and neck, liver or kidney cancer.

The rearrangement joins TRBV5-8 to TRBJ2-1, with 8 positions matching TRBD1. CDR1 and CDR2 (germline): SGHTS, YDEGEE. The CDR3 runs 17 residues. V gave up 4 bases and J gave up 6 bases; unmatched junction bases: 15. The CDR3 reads CASSPTRGQGRINEQFF. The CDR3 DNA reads TGTGCCAGCAGCCCTACAAGAGGACAGGGCCGGATCAATGAGCAGTTCTTC.

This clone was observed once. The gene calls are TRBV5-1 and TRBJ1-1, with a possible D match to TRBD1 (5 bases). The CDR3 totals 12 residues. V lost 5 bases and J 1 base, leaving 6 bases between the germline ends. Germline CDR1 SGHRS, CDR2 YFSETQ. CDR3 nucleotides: TGCGCCAGCAGTGGACAGAACACTGAAGCTTTCTTT. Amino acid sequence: CASSGQNTEAFF.

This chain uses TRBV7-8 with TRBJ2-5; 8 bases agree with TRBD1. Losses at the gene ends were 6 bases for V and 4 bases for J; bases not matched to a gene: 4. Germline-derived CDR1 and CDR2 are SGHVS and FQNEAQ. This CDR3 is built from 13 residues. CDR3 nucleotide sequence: TGTGCCAGCAGTGACAGGGGTCCAGAGACCCAGTACTTC. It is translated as CASSDRGPETQYF.

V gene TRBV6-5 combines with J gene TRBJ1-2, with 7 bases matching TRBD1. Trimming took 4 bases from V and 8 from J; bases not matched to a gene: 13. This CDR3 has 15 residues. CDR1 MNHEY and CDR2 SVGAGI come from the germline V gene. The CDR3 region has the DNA TGTGCCAGCAGTTTTCAAGGAGACAGGGTCGAAGGCTACACCTTC. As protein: CASSFQGDRVEGYTF.

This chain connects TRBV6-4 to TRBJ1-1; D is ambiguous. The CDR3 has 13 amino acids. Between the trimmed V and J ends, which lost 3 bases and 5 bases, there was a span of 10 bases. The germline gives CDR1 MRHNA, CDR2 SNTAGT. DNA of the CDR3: TGTGCCAGCAGTGAAGGGTTTTGGACTGAAGCTTTCTTT. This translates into CASSEGFWTEAFF.

The CDR3 DNA is TGTGCCAGCAATACGGGAATCGAAGCTTTCTTT. Residues: CASNTGIEAFF. The chain couples TRBV2 to TRBJ1-1; D uncertain. Germline V gene lookup returns CDR1 SNHLY and CDR2 FYNNEI. V was pared by 7 bases and J by 8 bases, with 11 bases between. This CDR3 has 11 amino acids.

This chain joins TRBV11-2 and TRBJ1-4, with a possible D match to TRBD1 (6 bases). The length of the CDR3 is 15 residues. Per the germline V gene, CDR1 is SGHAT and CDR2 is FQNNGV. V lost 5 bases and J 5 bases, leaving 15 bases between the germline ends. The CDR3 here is CASSATGTYNEKLFF. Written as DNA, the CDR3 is TGTGCCAGCAGCGCAACCGGGACATACAATGAAAAACTGTTTTTT.

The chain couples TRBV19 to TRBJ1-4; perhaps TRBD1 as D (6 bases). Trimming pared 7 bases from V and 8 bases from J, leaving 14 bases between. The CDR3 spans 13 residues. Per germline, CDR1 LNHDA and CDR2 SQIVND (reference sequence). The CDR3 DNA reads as TGTGCCAGTACCGGGACATTCGTCGAAAAACTGTTTTTT. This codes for CASTGTFVEKLFF.

CDR3: CASSYFRGPNTEAFF. The CDR3 DNA follows: TGTGCCAGCAGTTACTTCCGGGGCCCGAACACTGAAGCTTTCTTT. V is TRBV6-5 and J is TRBJ1-1, with D perhaps matching TRBD1 (5 bases). Trimming stripped 1 base from V and 1 base from J, with 10 bases between. The V gene's germline CDR1 is MNHEY and CDR2 SVGAGI. The CDR3 runs to 15 residues.

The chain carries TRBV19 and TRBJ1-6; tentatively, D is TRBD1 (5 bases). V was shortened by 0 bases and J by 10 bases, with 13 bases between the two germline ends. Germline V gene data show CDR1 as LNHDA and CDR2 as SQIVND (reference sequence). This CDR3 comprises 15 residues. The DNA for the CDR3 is TGTGCCAGTAGTATAGACCCCCTGGGGGAATCACCCCTCCACTTT. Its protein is CASSIDPLGESPLHF.

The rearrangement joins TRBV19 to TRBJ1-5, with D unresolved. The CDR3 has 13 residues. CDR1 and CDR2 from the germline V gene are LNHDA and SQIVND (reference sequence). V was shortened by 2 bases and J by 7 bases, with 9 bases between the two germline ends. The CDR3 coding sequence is TGTGCCAGTAGTATAAGTCCCCAACAGCCCCAGCATTTT. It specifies CASSISPQQPQHF.

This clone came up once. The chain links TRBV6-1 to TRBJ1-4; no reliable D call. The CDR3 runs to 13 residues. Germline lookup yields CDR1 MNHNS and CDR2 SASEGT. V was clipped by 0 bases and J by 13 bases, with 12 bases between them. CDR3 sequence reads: CASSEAGVLGLFF. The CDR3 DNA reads TGTGCCAGCAGTGAAGCCGGGGTTCTTGGACTGTTTTTT.

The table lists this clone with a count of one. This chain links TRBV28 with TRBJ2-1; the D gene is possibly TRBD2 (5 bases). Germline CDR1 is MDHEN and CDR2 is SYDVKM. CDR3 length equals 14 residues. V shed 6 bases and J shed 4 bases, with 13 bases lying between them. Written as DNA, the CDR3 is TGTGCCAGCAGACCTAGCATCGGTTACAATGAGCAGTTCTTC. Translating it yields CASRPSIGYNEQFF.

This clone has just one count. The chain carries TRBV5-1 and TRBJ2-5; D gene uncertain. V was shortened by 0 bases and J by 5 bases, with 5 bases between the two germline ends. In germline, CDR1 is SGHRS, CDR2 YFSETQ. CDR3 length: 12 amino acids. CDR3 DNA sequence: TGCGCCAGCAGCTTGGAATATGAGACCCAGTACTTC. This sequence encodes CASSLEYETQYF.

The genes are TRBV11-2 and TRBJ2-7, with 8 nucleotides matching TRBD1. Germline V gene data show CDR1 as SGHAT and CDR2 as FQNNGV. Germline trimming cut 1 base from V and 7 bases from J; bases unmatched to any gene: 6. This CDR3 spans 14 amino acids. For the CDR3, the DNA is TGTGCCAGCAGCTTAGTTCGGACAGGGAGTGAGCAGTACTTC. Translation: CASSLVRTGSEQYF.

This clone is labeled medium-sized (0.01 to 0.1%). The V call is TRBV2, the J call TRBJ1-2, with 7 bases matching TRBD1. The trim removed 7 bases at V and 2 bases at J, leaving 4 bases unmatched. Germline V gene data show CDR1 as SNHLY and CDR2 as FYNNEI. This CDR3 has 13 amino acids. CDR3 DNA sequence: TGTGCCAGCATTCTGACAGGGAACTATGGCTACACCTTC. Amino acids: CASILTGNYGYTF.

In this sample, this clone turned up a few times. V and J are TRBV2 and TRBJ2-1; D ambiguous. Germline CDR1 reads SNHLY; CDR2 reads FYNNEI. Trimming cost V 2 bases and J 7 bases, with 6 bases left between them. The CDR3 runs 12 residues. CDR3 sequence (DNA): TGTGCCAGCAGTGAATCGGGTAATGAGCAGTTCTTC. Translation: CASSESGNEQFF. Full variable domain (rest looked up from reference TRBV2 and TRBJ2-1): EPEVTQTPSHQVTQMGQEVILRCVPISNHLYFYWYRQILGQKVEFLVSFYNNEISEKSEIFDDQFSVERPDGSNFTLKIRSTKLEDSAMYFCASSESGNEQFFGPGTRLTVL.